The 30 T cell receptor beta chains below all came from one sample that was sequenced in a study of chemoradiotherapy in HPV16-positive cancers. Method: immunoSEQ multiplex PCR; TCRdb's copy keeps in-frame clones and lacks some. The sample includes several thousand clones, roughly 93% seen only once; the top ten take more than 3.5%. Sample acquisition took place from a patient who underwent chemoradiotherapy. These receptors were taken from a human donor with HPV-associated anogenital cancer.

This chain joins TRBV27 and TRBJ2-1; a possible D gene is TRBD1 (6 bases). This CDR3 is built from 12 residues. Per the germline V gene, CDR1 is MNHEY and CDR2 is SMNVEV (reference sequence). Trimming left V 9 bases short and J 4 bases short, with 10 bases between. CDR3 bases: TGTGCCAGTTTCGGACAGTACAATGAGCAGTTCTTC. Amino acid sequence: CASFGQYNEQFF.

The gene calls are TRBV5-1 and TRBJ2-7, with 7 bases matching TRBD2. V gave up 0 bases and J gave up 4 bases; unmatched junction bases: 19. The V gene's germline CDR1 is SGHRS and CDR2 YFSETQ. This CDR3 is built from 19 residues. CDR3 bases: TGCGCCAGCAGCTTGGACATACCGACTAGCCCAATGAAGAATTACGAGCAGTACTTC. This encodes CASSLDIPTSPMKNYEQYF.

CDR3 region: CASSPSRRASNTEAFF. CDR3 nucleotide sequence: TGTGCCAGCAGCCCGAGCCGTAGGGCGTCGAACACTGAAGCTTTCTTT. The chain couples TRBV9 to TRBJ1-1; D unresolved. The CDR3 has 16 amino acids. CDR1 is SGDLS, CDR2 YYNGEE, per germline. The ends were cut back, 4 bases at V and 1 base at J, with 17 bases in the middle.

The rearrangement uses TRBV5-1 and TRBJ1-1; 7 bases map to TRBD1. Germline-derived CDR1 and CDR2 are SGHRS and YFSETQ. The CDR3 is 15 residues long. V lost 0 bases and J lost 5; bases outside the gene matches: 7. CDR3 nucleotides: TGCGCCAGCAGCTTGGGGACAGGTCGATTGACTGAAGCTTTCTTT. This sequence encodes CASSLGTGRLTEAFF.

This chain joins TRBV10-3 and TRBJ1-4, with TRBD1 matching 7 bases. The CDR3 spans 14 residues. With V trimmed by 8 bases and J by 0 bases, 3 bases remained unmatched. Germline V CDR1 and CDR2: ENHRY, SYGVKD. Here the CDR3 DNA reads TGTGCCATCGGGGACAGCACAACTAATGAAAAACTGTTTTTT. Amino acids: CAIGDSTTNEKLFF.

V usage is TRBV27 and J usage is TRBJ1-6; 7 positions match TRBD1. Trimming at V came to 5 bases and at J to 3 bases, leaving 7 bases not matched to a gene. The CDR3 is 16 residues long. The germline gives CDR1 MNHEY, CDR2 SMNVEV (reference sequence). The CDR3 DNA is TGTGCCAGCAGTCTACAGGGGTCGGTCTATAATTCACCCCTCCACTTT. Residues: CASSLQGSVYNSPLHF.

This chain uses TRBV9 with TRBJ1-2; TRBD1 agrees at 7 bases. V gave up 3 bases and J gave up 6 bases; unmatched junction bases: 2. This CDR3 spans 12 amino acids. Looked up from germline, CDR1 is SGDLS and CDR2 is YYNGEE. CDR3 in DNA: TGTGCCAGCAGCGCAGACAGGGATGGCTACACCTTC. It is translated as CASSADRDGYTF.

The DNA of the CDR3 is TGTGCCAGCAGTTTAAGTAGCGGGGGGTCGGATACGCAGTATTTT. Residues: CASSLSSGGSDTQYF. The chain employs TRBV27 and TRBJ2-3; 10 positions agree with TRBD2. Germline CDR1 reads MNHEY; CDR2 reads SMNVEV (reference sequence). The V and J ends lost 2 bases and 6 bases, in that order; junction bases with no gene match: 5. CDR3 length: 15 residues.

V gene TRBV29-1 combines with J gene TRBJ1-2, with D tentatively TRBD1 (5 bases). Germline lookup yields CDR1 SQVTM and CDR2 ANQGSEA. The V gene lost 7 bases and the J gene lost 4 bases, with 16 bases spanning the gap. The CDR3 runs 13 residues. This chain's CDR3 is CSAHISRGYGYTF. CDR3 in DNA: TGCAGCGCCCACATCTCGAGGGGCTATGGCTACACCTTC.

This clone appeared once. The gene calls are TRBV12-2 and TRBJ1-5; the D call TRBD1 from the table was never checked on the DNA. TRBV12-2 is flagged as a pseudogene. The CDR3 is 20 amino acids. CDR3 DNA: TGTGCAAGTCGCTTAGCTAAACCCCCGACAGGGGAAGGTGGAAATCAGCCCCAGCATTTT. Encoded protein: CASRLAKPPTGEGGNQPQHF.

The chain has TRBV29-1 and TRBJ2-1, with D unclear. Germline lookup yields CDR1 SQVTM and CDR2 ANQGSEA. The CDR3 contains 11 residues. Trimming stripped 3 bases from V and 11 bases from J, with 11 bases between. The CDR3: CSVDLGVKQFF. The CDR3 bases are TGCAGCGTTGATCTAGGAGTTAAGCAGTTCTTC.

The chain couples TRBV18 to TRBJ2-3; TRBD1 agrees at 9 bases. The trim removed 3 bases at V and 6 bases at J, leaving 4 bases unmatched. CDR1 and CDR2 (germline): KGHSH, LQKENI. This CDR3 contains 14 residues. CDR3 residues: CASSPGTGSDTQYF. The CDR3 DNA is TGTGCCAGCTCACCTGGGACAGGGTCTGATACGCAGTATTTT.

The chain carries TRBV7-3 and TRBJ1-2; a weak D match, TRBD1 (6 bases). Germline V gives CDR1 SGHTA, CDR2 FQGTGA. V was pared by 5 bases and J by 5 bases, with 18 bases between. The CDR3 totals 15 residues. The CDR3 bases are TGTGCCAGCAGCCCTGGGGGCGGGGGCCGATATGGCTACACCTTC. Amino acid sequence: CASSPGGGGRYGYTF.

The DNA for the CDR3 is TGTGCCTGGAGTGAAAGATTCAATCAGCCCCAGCATTTT. Encoded protein: CAWSERFNQPQHF. This rearrangement joins TRBV30 to TRBJ1-5, with D unclear. The V end lost 1 base, the J end lost 3 bases, and 7 bases lay between the germline ends. Germline assignment: CDR1 GTSNPN and CDR2 SVGIG (reference sequence). This CDR3 has 13 amino acids. Together with reference TRBV30 and TRBJ1-5, the CDR3 gives the full variable domain: SQTIHQWPATLVQPVGSPLSLECTVEGTSNPNLYWYRQAAGRGLQLLFYSVGIGQISSEVPQNLSASRPQDRQFILSSKKLLLSDSGFYLCAWSERFNQPQHFGDGTRLSIL.

The chain combines TRBV19 with TRBJ2-1; unclear D gene. CDR3 length equals 15 residues. V shed 8 bases and J shed 0 bases, with 14 bases lying between them. Germline CDR1 reads LNHDA; CDR2 reads SQIVND (reference sequence). In nucleotides, the CDR3 is TGTGCCAGTGTTTCCCCGTCTACCTCCTACAATGAGCAGTTCTTC. It encodes CASVSPSTSYNEQFF.

The CDR3 loop is CASSPGQGSSNGYTF. CDR3 bases: TGTGCCAGCAGCCCGGGACAGGGGTCCTCAAATGGCTACACCTTC. The chain joins TRBV7-3 to TRBJ1-2; 10 bases agree with TRBD1. The V gene's germline CDR1 is SGHTA and CDR2 FQGTGA. This CDR3 is 15 amino acids long. V dropped 5 bases and J dropped 6; count of bases not matched to a gene: 9.

The CDR3: CSVPGPNEQFF. CDR3 nucleotide sequence: TGCAGTGTCCCAGGTCCAAATGAGCAGTTCTTC. The J gene is TRBJ2-1, the V gene TRBV20-1; D remains unclear. V lost 7 bases to trimming and J lost 7 bases, with 11 bases between them. CDR1 and CDR2 from the germline V gene are DFQATT and SNEGSKA (reference sequence). The CDR3 is 11 amino acids.

The chain recombines TRBV15 with TRBJ2-3, with TRBD2 matching 7 bases. V dropped 5 bases and J dropped 2; count of bases not matched to a gene: 7. The CDR3 loop spans 15 amino acids. Germline values: CDR1 LNHNV, CDR2 YYDKDF (reference sequence). This CDR3 is CATSVLGGSTDTQYF. For the CDR3, the DNA is TGTGCCACCAGCGTCTTGGGGGGGTCCACAGATACGCAGTATTTT.

V and J are TRBV7-2 and TRBJ1-3, with D uncertain. Germline assignment: CDR1 SGHTA and CDR2 FQGNSA. The CDR3 is made up of 13 amino acids. The V end was cut by 5 bases, the J end by 2 bases, with 7 bases between. Here the CDR3 DNA reads TGTGCCAGCAGCGCTGGGGCTGGAAACACCATATATTTT. Its protein is CASSAGAGNTIYF. Complete variable domain (other parts from reference TRBV7-2 and TRBJ1-3): GAGVSQSPSNKVTEKGKDVELRCDPISGHTALYWYRQSLGQGLEFLIYFQGNSAPDKSGLPSDRFSAERTGGSVSTLTIQRTQQEDSAVYLCASSAGAGNTIYFGEGSWLTVV.

The V call is TRBV30, the J call TRBJ1-2; 8 nucleotides line up with TRBD1. Trimming took 4 bases from V and 4 from J; bases not matched to a gene: 8. CDR1 GTSNPN and CDR2 SVGIG come from the germline V gene (reference sequence). There are 14 residues in the CDR3. The DNA of the CDR3 is TGTGCCTGGATCCAACCAGGGGGCCGCTATGGCTACACCTTC. It encodes CAWIQPGGRYGYTF.

V gene TRBV28 combines with J gene TRBJ1-5; TRBD1 matches at 10 bases. V shed 3 bases, J shed 7 bases, and the junction held 6 bases outside the gene matches. The CDR3 sequence is 15 residues long. From germline, CDR1 is MDHEN and CDR2 SYDVKM. CDR3 loop: CASSFLDRGWQPQHF. The DNA of the CDR3 is TGTGCCAGCAGTTTCCTGGACAGGGGGTGGCAGCCCCAGCATTTT.

This chain connects TRBV29-1 to TRBJ2-3, with D possibly called TRBD1 or TRBD2 (5 bases each). CDR1 and CDR2 from the germline V gene are SQVTM and ANQGSEA. This CDR3 has 16 residues. With 0 bases removed from V and 8 bases from J, the gap between germline ends came to 21 bases. CDR3 bases: TGCAGCGTTGAAGATCCCGTGAGCGAGGGGCGCGGTACGCAGTATTTT. Its translation: CSVEDPVSEGRGTQYF.

V and J are TRBV2 and TRBJ2-5; 8 positions match TRBD1. There are 14 residues in the CDR3. The V and J ends lost 7 bases and 4 bases, in that order; junction bases with no gene match: 8. CDR1 SNHLY and CDR2 FYNNEI come from the germline V gene. CDR3 bases: TGTGCCAGCATGGGCAGGGGGCCCTCAGAGACCCAGTACTTC. Its translation is CASMGRGPSETQYF.

J is TRBJ1-2 and V is TRBV20-1; D uncertain. V was shortened by 7 bases and J by 5 bases, with 8 bases between the two germline ends. The CDR3 spans 10 residues. Germline values: CDR1 DFQATT, CDR2 SNEGSKA (reference sequence). CDR3 amino acids: CSDSRYGYTF. The CDR3 DNA reads TGCAGTGACAGCAGATATGGCTACACCTTC.

The rearrangement uses TRBV7-9 and TRBJ1-5; no clear D. Germline-derived CDR1 and CDR2 are SEHNR and FQNEAQ (reference sequence). The CDR3 is 12 residues long. Trimming took 10 bases from V and 0 from J, leaving 7 bases between them. The chain's CDR3 is CATAYSNQPQHF. Here the CDR3 DNA reads TGTGCCACCGCGTATAGCAATCAGCCCCAGCATTTT. Combining the CDR3 with reference TRBV7-9 and TRBJ1-5 gives the whole variable domain DTGVSQNPRHKITKRGQNVTFRCDPISEHNRLYWYRQTLGQGPEFLTYFQNEAQLEKSRLLSDRFSAERPKGSFSTLEIQRTEQGDSAMYLCATAYSNQPQHFGDGTRLSIL.

J is TRBJ2-3 and V is TRBV14; 9 bases are shared with TRBD2. CDR1 and CDR2 from the germline V gene are SGHDN and FVKESK. Trimming at V came to 0 bases and at J to 6 bases, leaving 7 bases not matched to a gene. The CDR3 totals 16 residues. CDR3 in amino acids: CASSQEVVAGGDTQYF. CDR3 nucleotides: TGTGCCAGCAGCCAAGAAGTAGTGGCGGGGGGGGATACGCAGTATTTT.

The gene calls are TRBV29-1 and TRBJ1-2, with D hard to call. Germline V gene data show CDR1 as SQVTM and CDR2 as ANQGSEA. The CDR3 is 11 residues long. Trimming took 4 bases from V and 1 from J, leaving 4 bases between them. The CDR3 DNA reads TGCAGCGTTGGGGTTAACTATGGCTACACCTTC. Protein product: CSVGVNYGYTF.

This chain links TRBV4-2 with TRBJ2-7; possible D gene TRBD1, 5 bases. CDR3 length: 15 residues. Between the trimmed V and J ends, which lost 1 base and 2 bases, there was a span of 12 bases. Germline loops: CDR1 LGHNA, CDR2 YNFKEQ. The CDR3, as DNA: TGTGCCAGCAGCCAAGGCCCACAGGAAGCCTACGAGCAGTACTTC. Protein product: CASSQGPQEAYEQYF.

This sequence joins TRBV27 and TRBJ1-1; 7 bases line up with TRBD1. The germline V gene has CDR1 MNHEY and CDR2 SMNVEV (reference sequence). V shed 2 bases, J shed 12 bases, and the junction held 9 bases outside the gene matches. CDR3 length equals 13 residues. DNA of the CDR3: TGTGCCAGCAGTTTAAGTATTCAGGGGGGAACTTTCTTT. Translation gives CASSLSIQGGTFF.

The genes are TRBV6-1 and TRBJ1-1; no definite D call. The CDR3 covers 15 residues. V dropped 4 bases and J dropped 3 bases, with 15 bases sitting between them. From germline, CDR1 is MNHNS and CDR2 SASEGT. The CDR3: CASSVWFREDTEAFF. In DNA, the CDR3 is TGTGCCAGCAGTGTTTGGTTCCGGGAGGACACTGAAGCTTTCTTT.